This passage covers 31 T cell receptor beta chains from one sample sequenced in a study of T cells in localized non-small cell lung cancer. TCRdb's copy holds only in-frame clones and misses some; the assay was immunoSEQ multiplex PCR. The data hold tens of thousands of clones, with around 87% observed a single time. The sequencing here drew on PBMCs, taken before any cancer treatment. The receptors here all came from a female donor with stage II lung adenocarcinoma.

DNA of the CDR3: TGCGCCAGCAGCGATCGACAGACTAGGGGTGAAAAACTGTTTTTT. It is translated as CASSDRQTRGEKLFF. The genes are TRBV10-2 and TRBJ1-4, with D possibly matching TRBD1 (5 bases). This CDR3 spans 15 amino acids. The germline V gene encodes CDR1 WSHSY and CDR2 SAAADI. Trimming removed 6 bases from V and 7 bases from J, with 18 bases in between.

The V gene is TRBV2, the J gene TRBJ1-6; a weak D match, TRBD1 (6 bases). The CDR3 runs 15 residues. V lost 7 bases to trimming and J lost 8 bases, with 18 bases between them. The germline gives CDR1 SNHLY, CDR2 FYNNEI. This CDR3 reads CASTSRGNQDSPLHF. The CDR3, as DNA: TGTGCCAGCACAAGTAGGGGGAACCAGGATTCACCCCTCCACTTT. The whole variable domain, remainder taken from reference TRBV2 and TRBJ1-6, is EPEVTQTPSHQVTQMGQEVILRCVPISNHLYFYWYRQILGQKVEFLVSFYNNEISEKSEIFDDQFSVERPDGSNFTLKIRSTKLEDSAMYFCASTSRGNQDSPLHFGNGTRLTVT.

CDR3 sequence (DNA): TGTGCCAGCATTGCCAACGACAGGACGAGAGAGCAGTACTTC. It specifies CASIANDRTREQYF. The chain carries TRBV25-1 and TRBJ2-7; weak D call: TRBD1 (6 bases). This CDR3 is built from 14 residues. With 7 bases removed from V and 7 bases from J, the gap between germline ends came to 20 bases. The germline CDR1 and CDR2 sequences are MGHDK and SYGVNS.

The J gene is TRBJ1-1, the V gene TRBV5-5; no firm D call. Per the germline V gene, CDR1 is SGHKS and CDR2 is YYEKEE (reference sequence). This CDR3 is built from 13 residues. Deletions cut 1 base from V and 5 bases from J, with 9 bases between. CDR3 amino acids: CASSLSYGTEAFF. The CDR3 DNA reads as TGTGCCAGCAGCTTGTCTTACGGGACTGAAGCTTTCTTT.

This clone turned up a few times. The chain carries TRBV7-3 and TRBJ2-2; 13 nucleotides line up with TRBD2. Germline CDR1 reads SGHTA; CDR2 reads FQGTGA. V lost 4 bases and J lost 5; bases outside the gene matches: 4. The CDR3 is 16 residues long. The DNA for the CDR3 is TGTGCCAGCAGCTCCGGACTAGCGGGGGCGACCGGGGAGCTGTTTTTT. Encoded protein: CASSSGLAGATGELFF.

The J gene is TRBJ2-2, the V gene TRBV29-1; D is ambiguous. Trimming removed 7 bases at V and 1 base at J, with 16 bases between. The length of the CDR3 is 15 residues. Germline CDR1 reads SQVTM; CDR2 reads ANQGSEA. The CDR3 here is CSGPCTLKNTGELFF. Written as DNA, the CDR3 is TGCAGCGGGCCCTGCACATTGAAGAACACCGGGGAGCTGTTTTTT.

This clone was recorded a few times. V is TRBV5-4 and J is TRBJ2-7; 10 nucleotides match TRBD1. This CDR3 region has 14 residues. In germline, CDR1 is SGHNT, CDR2 YYREEE (reference sequence). Trimming at V came to 4 bases and at J to 3 bases, leaving 4 bases not matched to a gene. The CDR3 DNA follows: TGTGCCAGCAGCACGACAGGGGGCGTCTACGAGCAGTACTTC. Translated, it gives CASSTTGGVYEQYF.

This chain links TRBV2 with TRBJ1-1; no definite D call. This CDR3 has 16 residues. CDR1 is SNHLY, CDR2 FYNNEI, per germline. Trimming pared 7 bases from V and 5 bases from J, leaving 23 bases between. For the CDR3, the DNA is TGTGCCAGCAAAGCAGGTGCCTTCTTGATGAGGACTGAAGCTTTCTTT. This translates into CASKAGAFLMRTEAFF.

This clone appeared a few times. V usage is TRBV2 and J usage is TRBJ1-5; tentatively, D is TRBD1 (6 bases). There are 13 residues in the CDR3. Germline-derived CDR1 and CDR2 are SNHLY and FYNNEI. The V and J ends lost 3 bases and 7 bases respectively, with 10 bases between them. The DNA for the CDR3 is TGTGCCAGCAGTGATGACAGGAGGCAGCCCCAGCATTTT. This gives the protein CASSDDRRQPQHF.

This clone has only one observation. The rearrangement links TRBV5-8 to TRBJ1-5, with D possibly being TRBD1 (5 bases). This CDR3 is built from 15 residues. V lost 3 bases to trimming and J lost 2 bases, with 12 bases between them. Germline loops: CDR1 SGHTS, CDR2 YDEGEE. CDR3 protein: CASSSPGKGNQPQHF. The DNA of the CDR3 is TGTGCCAGCAGCTCGCCAGGGAAGGGCAATCAGCCCCAGCATTTT.

CDR3 amino acids: CASRSPGQRNTEAFF. The CDR3 coding sequence is TGTGCCAGCAGATCACCGGGACAGAGGAACACTGAAGCTTTCTTT. This chain uses TRBV6-5 with TRBJ1-1; 7 bases align to TRBD1. Per the germline V gene, CDR1 is MNHEY and CDR2 is SVGAGI. V trimming: 6 bases; J trimming: 1 base; junction bases outside the gene matches: 8. CDR3 size: 15 residues.

In nucleotides, the CDR3 is TGCAGTGCTAGAGATTTGGATGAGCAGTTCTTC. Translated, it gives CSARDLDEQFF. The rearrangement joins TRBV20-1 to TRBJ2-1; D remains ambiguous. Trimming pared 0 bases from V and 8 bases from J, leaving 5 bases between. CDR3 length: 11 residues. The germline V gene encodes CDR1 DFQATT and CDR2 SNEGSKA (reference sequence).

In DNA form, the CDR3 reads TGTGCCTGGAGAGGATGGGGAGGCAGCTCCTACAATGAGCAGTTCTTC. This codes for CAWRGWGGSSYNEQFF. The V gene is TRBV30, the J gene TRBJ2-1, with D possibly TRBD2 on 6 matching bases. Germline lookup yields CDR1 GTSNPN and CDR2 SVGIG (reference sequence). The CDR3 is 16 amino acids. The V gene lost 3 bases and the J gene lost 0 bases, with 15 bases spanning the gap.

This clone was picked up one time. The V gene is TRBV30, the J gene TRBJ1-4, with TRBD1 matching over 8 bases. Germline V gene sequence: CDR1 GTSNPN, CDR2 SVGIG (reference sequence). The CDR3 is 17 amino acids. Trimming took 0 bases from V and 0 from J; bases not matched to a gene: 6. The CDR3 sequence: CAWSVRQGHPTNEKLFF. The CDR3 coding sequence is TGTGCCTGGAGTGTACGACAGGGGCATCCAACTAATGAAAAACTGTTTTTT.

The chain couples TRBV7-9 to TRBJ2-3; 8 bases fit TRBD1. Per germline, CDR1 SEHNR and CDR2 FQNEAQ (reference sequence). V shed 5 bases, J shed 0 bases, and the junction held 7 bases outside the gene matches. The CDR3 runs to 16 residues. The CDR3 here is CASSAGTGTSTDTQYF. CDR3 bases: TGTGCCAGCAGCGCCGGGACAGGTACTAGCACAGATACGCAGTATTTT.

The chain is built from TRBV13 and TRBJ1-1; 8 bases fit TRBD1. V shed 5 bases and J 2 bases; nucleotides not matched to a gene: 7. CDR3 length: 15 residues. The germline CDR1 and CDR2 sequences are PRHDT and FYEKMQ (reference sequence). CDR3 in DNA: TGTGCCAGCAGCCAACGACAGGGGAAAAACACTGAAGCTTTCTTT. It encodes CASSQRQGKNTEAFF.

For the CDR3, the DNA is TGTGCCAGCAACGAAGGGAATTCAGTGCGTAACGAGCAGTACTTC. Protein: CASNEGNSVRNEQYF. The chain is built from TRBV6-6 and TRBJ2-7, with D hard to call. CDR1 is MNHNY and CDR2 is SVGAGI in the germline V gene (reference sequence). The CDR3 has 15 residues. Trimming removed 7 bases from V and 5 bases from J, with 21 bases in between.

V and J are TRBV6-5 and TRBJ2-5; tentative D call: TRBD2 (6 bases). CDR3 length equals 16 residues. V dropped 2 bases and J dropped 6 bases, with 19 bases sitting between them. Germline lookup yields CDR1 MNHEY and CDR2 SVGAGI. As DNA, the CDR3 is TGTGCCAGCAGTTACGTCGGGGCTAGCGCGGGGCAGACCCAGTACTTC. Its translation: CASSYVGASAGQTQYF.

This clone appeared once. The chain carries TRBV6-1 and TRBJ1-1; D call uncertain. CDR3 length equals 14 residues. Deletions cut 6 bases from V and 0 bases from J, with 11 bases between. CDR1 MNHNS and CDR2 SASEGT come from the germline V gene. CDR3 DNA sequence: TGTGCCAGCAGGGAGACAAATTTGAACACTGAAGCTTTCTTT. Translation gives CASRETNLNTEAFF.

The CDR3 protein is CAWRKGRGMNTEAFF. The CDR3 DNA reads TGTGCCTGGAGGAAGGGCAGGGGAATGAACACTGAAGCTTTCTTT. The rearrangement links TRBV30 to TRBJ1-1, with D possibly matching TRBD1 (6 bases). Trimming pared 3 bases from V and 0 bases from J, leaving 14 bases between. This CDR3 has 15 amino acids. Germline CDR1 GTSNPN, CDR2 SVGIG (reference sequence).

DNA for the CDR3: TGTGCCAGCAGTGAAGCGAGGGGCACTGAAGCTTTCTTT. Translation: CASSEARGTEAFF. The rearrangement joins TRBV6-1 to TRBJ1-1, with a possible D match to TRBD1 (5 bases). Germline CDR1 is MNHNS and CDR2 is SASEGT. The CDR3 extends over 13 amino acids. Trimming pared 0 bases from V and 4 bases from J, leaving 6 bases between.

This chain links TRBV19 with TRBJ1-1; TRBD1 might be the D (6 bases). The CDR3 spans 14 residues. V was clipped by 4 bases and J by 2 bases, with 11 bases between them. Germline lookup yields CDR1 LNHDA and CDR2 SQIVND (reference sequence). CDR3 DNA sequence: TGTGCCAGTAGTACCACGGACAGAAACACTGAAGCTTTCTTT. Its protein is CASSTTDRNTEAFF.

The V and J genes are TRBV6-5 and TRBJ2-1, with TRBD1 matching over 10 bases. CDR3 length: 13 residues. J was trimmed by 14 bases and V by 2 bases; bases with no gene match: 6. The germline V gene has CDR1 MNHEY and CDR2 SVGAGI. CDR3 region: CASSYQVGQGEFF. DNA for the CDR3: TGTGCCAGCAGTTACCAGGTCGGACAGGGGGAGTTCTTC.

This sequence joins TRBV7-2 and TRBJ1-2; D gene unclear. Germline loops: CDR1 SGHTA, CDR2 FQGNSA. This CDR3 is built from 14 residues. Between the trimmed V and J ends, which lost 5 bases and 4 bases, there was a span of 14 bases. The CDR3: CASSPYGDAYGYTF. The CDR3, as DNA: TGTGCCAGCAGCCCCTACGGGGATGCCTATGGCTACACCTTC.

The rearrangement links TRBV13 to TRBJ1-3; 8 bases map to TRBD1. Germline CDR1 is PRHDT and CDR2 is FYEKMQ (reference sequence). The length of the CDR3 is 19 residues. The ends lost 6 bases at V and 0 bases at J; junction bases unmatched: 16. This chain's CDR3 is CASSRGQGLFWDSGNTIYF. The CDR3 DNA reads as TGTGCCAGCAGTCGTGGACAGGGATTGTTCTGGGACTCTGGAAACACCATATATTTT.

This sequence joins TRBV7-3 and TRBJ2-2, with D unresolved. The CDR3 totals 13 residues. With 3 bases removed from V and 1 base from J, the gap between germline ends came to 3 bases. Per the germline V gene, CDR1 is SGHTA and CDR2 is FQGTGA. CDR3 loop: CASSLWNTGELFF. CDR3 nucleotides: TGTGCCAGCAGCTTGTGGAACACCGGGGAGCTGTTTTTT.

V is TRBV9 and J is TRBJ1-6; the D gene is possibly TRBD1 (5 bases). V dropped 0 bases and J dropped 1 base, with 20 bases sitting between them. Germline V lookup: CDR1 SGDLS, CDR2 YYNGEE. The CDR3 spans 20 residues. The CDR3 DNA reads as TGTGCCAGCAGCGTAGAAGCGGGTGGGGGGGGTTCATCCTATAATTCACCCCTCCACTTT. Residues: CASSVEAGGGGSSYNSPLHF.

The CDR3 region is CASSDTSGADEQFF. For the CDR3, the DNA is TGTGCCAGCAGTGACACTAGCGGGGCCGATGAGCAGTTCTTC. V is TRBV6-1 and J is TRBJ2-1, with 10 bases identical to TRBD2. V was clipped by 3 bases and J by 8 bases; unmatched bases: 4. Germline lookup yields CDR1 MNHNS and CDR2 SASEGT. The CDR3 length is 14 residues.

For this clone: An end of the junction does not agree with germline; a read error may underlie this. The CDR3 DNA is TGTGCCAGCAACTCCTACCGGGACAAGGGCTATGGCTACATCTTC. Translation: CASNSYRDKGYGYIF. V gene TRBV6-6 combines with J gene TRBJ1-2; D is possibly TRBD1 (6 bases). CDR1 MNHNY and CDR2 SVGAGI come from the germline V gene (reference sequence). The CDR3 runs 15 residues.

CDR3 region: CASSLDIYEQYF. The CDR3 coding sequence is TGCGCCAGCAGCTTGGACATCTACGAGCAGTACTTC. The V gene is TRBV5-1, the J gene TRBJ2-7; D remains ambiguous. The CDR3 spans 12 residues. V lost 0 bases, J lost 3 bases, and 4 bases lay in between. The germline V gene encodes CDR1 SGHRS and CDR2 YFSETQ.

The chain couples TRBV6-1 to TRBJ1-4, with D possibly matching TRBD1 (5 bases). Looked up from germline, CDR1 is MNHNS and CDR2 is SASEGT. Trimming left V 5 bases short and J 0 bases short, with 10 bases between. The length of the CDR3 is 15 residues. In nucleotides, the CDR3 is TGTGCCAGCAGTCGGGACTCTGCAACTAATGAAAAACTGTTTTTT. It yields the protein CASSRDSATNEKLFF.